One sample yielded the 20 T cell receptor beta chains listed below, sequenced in a study of response to subunit inactivated influenza vaccine (dated by TCRdb to between 2018 and 2020). Receptors were amplified or captured by RT-PCR. Reads for this sample came from an Illumina HiSeq 2500. In TCRdb, the public reads were trimmed at Q25 with fastp and aligned with MiXCR, with productive beta chains retained. Entries that share a CDR3 protein sequence are merged under the most common genes and DNA. The sample contains hundreds of thousands of distinct CDR3 sequences, 15% to 19% of them found a single time. The ten largest account for more than 9% of the sample. Source: PBMCs from blood, taken 12 days after vaccination. The source of these receptors is a man over 45 who received an inactivated influenza vaccine. Donor details come from another sample of the same person, matched by shared clones.

The chain combines TRBV6-1 with TRBJ2-3; TRBD1 or TRBD2 may be the D gene (5 bases each). V was shortened by 6 bases and J by 2 bases, with 15 bases between the two germline ends. Germline CDR1 and CDR2: MNHNS and SASEGT. The CDR3 consists of 15 residues. CDR3 coding DNA: TGTGCCAGCAGGATTGGGGACGGGGTCACAGATACGCAGTATTTT. It translates to CASRIGDGVTDTQYF.

The rearrangement uses TRBV29-1 and TRBJ1-1; no firm D call. V was pared by 8 bases and J by 6 bases, with 19 bases between. Germline loops: CDR1 SQVTM, CDR2 ANQGSEA. This CDR3 has 13 amino acids. DNA of the CDR3: TGCAGCCCCCTTTCTGTTGGGTCGTCTGAAGCTTTCTTT. Translating it yields CSPLSVGSSEAFF. The full variable domain, in which reference TRBV29-1 and TRBJ1-1 provide the parts outside the CDR3, is SAVISQKPSRDICQRGTSLTIQCQVDSQVTMMFWYRQQPGQSLTLIATANQGSEATYESGFVIDKFPISRPNLTFSTLTVSNMSPEDSSIYLCSPLSVGSSEAFFGQGTRLTVV.

The gene calls are TRBV2 and TRBJ2-6; D may be TRBD1 or TRBD2 (6 bases each). This CDR3 is 15 amino acids long. Looked up from germline, CDR1 is SNHLY and CDR2 is FYNNEI. Trimming cost V 7 bases and J 0 bases, with 10 bases left between them. Here the CDR3 reads CASKGGTSGANVLTF. The CDR3 DNA reads as TGTGCCAGCAAGGGGGGAACCTCTGGGGCCAACGTCCTGACTTTC.

Only a few counts were recorded for this clonotype. The rearrangement uses TRBV27 and TRBJ2-1; D perhaps matches TRBD1 (6 bases). The CDR3 contains 15 residues. Germline V gene data show CDR1 as MNHEY and CDR2 as SMNVEV (reference sequence). Trimming cost V 2 bases and J 3 bases, with 11 bases left between them. CDR3 sequence: CASSLQGIGYNEQFF. The DNA for the CDR3 is TGTGCCAGCAGTTTACAGGGGATTGGCTACAATGAGCAGTTCTTC.

The chain joins TRBV3-1 to TRBJ2-4; D gene unclear. The CDR3 consists of 16 residues. The germline CDR1 and CDR2 sequences are LGHDT and YNNKEL (reference sequence). V was cut by 0 bases and J by 2 bases, with 11 bases left in between. The CDR3 region is CASSQDYSVTKNIQYF. DNA of the CDR3: TGTGCCAGCAGCCAAGACTACAGTGTCACCAAAAACATTCAGTACTTC.

This chain uses TRBV12-3 or TRBV12-4 with TRBJ2-5, with 11 bases lining up with TRBD1. Trimming cost V 7 bases and J 5 bases; bases outside gene matches: 9. The CDR3 contains 15 residues. CDR3 in amino acids: CASTHRTGGVETQYF. CDR3 DNA: TGTGCCAGCACCCACAGGACAGGGGGCGTCGAGACCCAGTACTTC.

The CDR3 DNA reads as TGCAGCGGGACAGGGGTCTCCAGGGAGACCCAGTACTTC. Translated, it gives CSGTGVSRETQYF. The V call is TRBV20-1, the J call TRBJ2-5, with 10 bases aligning to TRBD1. Germline loops: CDR1 DFQATT, CDR2 SNEGSKA (reference sequence). The CDR3 totals 13 residues.

This sequence joins TRBV10-1 and TRBJ2-2, with TRBD2 identical over 7 bases. Germline CDR1 is WNHNN and CDR2 is SYGVQD (reference sequence). The J segment lost 4 bases and the V segment lost 5 bases, leaving 7 bases of the junction unmatched. The CDR3 runs to 15 residues. The CDR3 bases are TGCGCCAGCAGTCGGGACTATAGAGCCACCGGGGAGCTGTTTTTT. It is translated as CASSRDYRATGELFF.

This clonotype was observed a few times. The chain recombines TRBV10-3 with TRBJ2-5; 11 bases are shared with TRBD2. The length of the CDR3 is 15 residues. CDR1 and CDR2 from the germline V gene are ENHRY and SYGVKD. V was clipped by 2 bases and J by 4 bases; unmatched bases: 3. This chain's CDR3 is CAISEELAGGETQYF. The CDR3 DNA is TGTGCCATCAGTGAGGAGCTAGCGGGGGGAGAGACCCAGTACTTC.

This clonotype has at least ten counts. This chain connects TRBV20-1 to TRBJ1-1; 7 nucleotides agree with TRBD1. The junction had 1 base not matched to a gene; V was cut back by 5 bases and J by 1 base. The CDR3 runs to 12 residues. Germline V gene data show CDR1 as DFQATT and CDR2 as SNEGSKA (reference sequence). CDR3 bases: TGCAGTGCTGGACAGGCGAACACTGAAGCTTTCTTT. Translation: CSAGQANTEAFF.

This clonotype came up a few times. The gene calls are TRBV6-6 and TRBJ1-4; a weak D match, TRBD1 (6 bases). The CDR3 sequence is 13 residues long. V was trimmed by 6 bases and J by 2 bases, leaving 7 bases between them. Looked up from germline, CDR1 is MNHNY and CDR2 is SVGAGI (reference sequence). The CDR3 region has the DNA TGTGCCAGCAGCCAGGGGACTAATGAAAAACTGTTTTTT. Protein product: CASSQGTNEKLFF.

This clonotype has a handful of counts. The chain links TRBV29-1 to TRBJ2-3; 8 positions match TRBD2. V lost 8 bases to trimming and J lost 3 bases; unmatched junction nucleotides: 4. This CDR3 contains 12 residues. Germline V gene sequence: CDR1 SQVTM, CDR2 ANQGSEA. The CDR3 DNA reads as TGCAGCTTACGCGGGGGGACAGATACGCAGTATTTT. Translated: CSLRGGTDTQYF.

This clonotype was counted many times. The genes are TRBV11-2 and TRBJ2-7; 12 bases align to TRBD2. J was trimmed by 3 bases and V by 5 bases; bases with no gene match: 11. The CDR3 runs to 17 residues. Germline V lookup: CDR1 SGHAT, CDR2 FQNNGV. CDR3 region: CASSNGLAGIRGYEQYF. The DNA for the CDR3 is TGTGCCAGCAGCAACGGACTAGCGGGAATTAGGGGCTACGAGCAGTACTTC.

The chain combines TRBV12-3 or TRBV12-4 with TRBJ1-2; 7 bases align to TRBD1. Unmatched junction bases numbered 9, after V lost 2 bases and J lost 6 bases. The CDR3 spans 15 residues. CDR3 DNA sequence: TGTGCCAGCAGTTTAAGGACAGGCCATGAACATGGCTACACCTTC. Amino acids: CASSLRTGHEHGYTF.

The chain joins TRBV7-9 to TRBJ1-2, with D uncertain. Germline assignment: CDR1 SEHNR and CDR2 FQNEAQ (reference sequence). This CDR3 is 11 amino acids long. V lost 4 bases to trimming and J lost 5 bases, with 5 bases between them. CDR3 amino acids: CASSSTYGYTF. The CDR3 nucleotides read TGTGCCAGCAGCTCGACTTATGGCTACACCTTC.

The chain employs TRBV5-1 and TRBJ1-1, with D possibly matching TRBD1 (5 bases). Germline assignment: CDR1 SGHRS and CDR2 YFSETQ. The V gene lost 4 bases and the J gene lost 6 bases, with 16 bases spanning the gap. The CDR3 contains 14 residues. The CDR3 nucleotides read TGCGCCAGCAGCATTACAGGCCTCGGGGCTGAAGCTTTCTTT. Protein: CASSITGLGAEAFF.

The rearrangement joins TRBV6-1 to TRBJ2-1, with 10 bases identical to TRBD1. CDR3 length: 15 amino acids. Germline loops: CDR1 MNHNS, CDR2 SASEGT. The V and J ends lost 6 bases and 6 bases, in that order; junction bases with no gene match: 8. In DNA form, the CDR3 reads TGTGCCAGCAGGACCGGGACAGGGGCCTTCAATGAGCAGTTCTTC. This encodes CASRTGTGAFNEQFF.

This clonotype was seen a few times. The chain links TRBV11-1 to TRBJ2-1; tentative D call: TRBD2 (7 bases). CDR3 length: 18 residues. The V gene's germline CDR1 is SGHAT and CDR2 FQDESV (reference sequence). V was pared by 5 bases and J by 4 bases, with 24 bases between. CDR3 amino acids: CASSQPTGGGGIYNEQFF. The CDR3 region has the DNA TGTGCCAGCAGCCAACCCACAGGCGGCGGGGGCATTTACAATGAGCAGTTCTTC.

This clonotype was detected only a few times. The chain joins TRBV29-1 to TRBJ2-7; D may be TRBD1 or TRBD2 (5 bases each). The CDR3 is 14 amino acids. Germline V CDR1 and CDR2: SQVTM, ANQGSEA. Trimming removed 0 bases from V and 2 bases from J, with 11 bases in between. CDR3 nucleotides: TGCAGCGTTGAAGATATGAGGGGAACCTACGAGCAGTACTTC. The encoded protein is CSVEDMRGTYEQYF.

The chain employs TRBV11-2 and TRBJ2-5; D possibly uses TRBD1 or TRBD2 (6 bases each). Germline V gene lookup returns CDR1 SGHAT and CDR2 FQNNGV. V was shortened by 0 bases and J by 0 bases, with 14 bases between the two germline ends. The length of the CDR3 is 17 residues. The DNA of the CDR3 is TGTGCCAGCAGCTTAGAAGGCGGGACAACGTACCAAGAGACCCAGTACTTC. Translating it yields CASSLEGGTTYQETQYF. The full variable domain, in which reference TRBV11-2 and TRBJ2-5 provide the parts outside the CDR3, is EAGVAQSPRYKIIEKRQSVAFWCNPISGHATLYWYQQILGQGPKLLIQFQNNGVVDDSQLPKDRFSAERLKGVDSTLKIQPAKLEDSAVYLCASSLEGGTTYQETQYFGPGTRLLVL.